Reported below is one T cell receptor beta chain. HTBI primers from iRepertoire and Arm-PCR of CDR3 regions yielded the TCR beta libraries. Per the original methods: From all samples, identification returned approximately 15 TRBJ and under 75 TRBV segments. TCRdb fed the multiplex PCR reads into MiXCR, producing one record per CDR3 protein. The V and J calls here are based on TCRdb, not the publication. The sample lists approximately 470,000 distinct CDR3 sequences, around 20% occurring once. Time point specified: persistent/refractory GD, antithyroid drugs over 5 years with positive TRAb. PBMCs provided the RNA from which the TCR library was made. CDR3 size: 14 residues. V was pared by 1 base and J by 9 bases, with 16 bases between. Per the germline V gene, CDR1 is SEHNR and CDR2 is FQNEAQ (reference sequence). The entry originates in a study of regulatory T cells in long-lasting Graves disease.

The rearrangement links TRBV7-9 to TRBJ2-7; TRBD2 might be the D (5 bases). This clonotype was sampled from a female donor with Graves disease. This sample comprised peripheral blood mononuclear cells (PBMCs), obtained when the disease was refractory, from a patient treated with antithyroid drugs. The CDR3 bases are TGTGCCAGCAGCTTAGACGGGCTAGCACGGGGGCAGTACTTC. It is translated as CASSLDGLARGQYF. The full variable domain, its missing parts supplied by reference TRBV7-9 and TRBJ2-7, is DTGVSQNPRHKITKRGQNVTFRCDPISEHNRLYWYRQTLGQGPEFLTYFQNEAQLEKSRLLSDRFSAERPKGSFSTLEIQRTEQGDSAMYLCASSLDGLARGQYFGPGTRLTVT.